The 3 T cell receptor beta chains below were found in one sample sequenced in a study of T cell responses to AZD1222 COVID-19 vaccine. Some clones are missing from TCRdb's copy, which holds only in-frame ones; the method was immunoSEQ multiplex PCR. The table records some 150,000 clones, approximately 87% of them present only once. The input for sequencing was peripheral blood, taken on day 0 of MenACWY control vaccination. Receptor source: an adult in good health.

CDR3 in amino acids: CATSTGTLNEKLFF. The CDR3 region has the DNA TGTGCCACCTCAACAGGGACGTTAAATGAAAAACTGTTTTTT. This rearrangement joins TRBV19 to TRBJ1-4, with D possibly being TRBD1 (6 bases). This CDR3 contains 14 residues. With 10 bases removed from V and 5 bases from J, the gap between germline ends came to 17 bases. Germline values: CDR1 LNHDA, CDR2 SQIVND (reference sequence).

The rearrangement links TRBV5-1 to TRBJ2-3, with D possibly being TRBD1 or TRBD2 (6 bases each). The CDR3 has 15 residues. Germline V CDR1 and CDR2: SGHRS, YFSETQ. The V and J ends lost 3 bases and 3 bases respectively, with 14 bases between them. CDR3 amino acids: CASSYAEGETDTQYF. DNA for the CDR3: TGCGCCAGCAGCTATGCGGAGGGGGAGACAGATACGCAGTATTTT.

This sequence joins TRBV7-2 and TRBJ1-1, with D perhaps TRBD1 (5 bases). From germline, CDR1 is SGHTA and CDR2 FQGNSA. Trimming took off 7 bases at V and 5 bases at J, with 14 bases between the two ends. The CDR3 covers 13 residues. CDR3 amino acids: CASNLSWGTEAFF. The CDR3 DNA reads TGTGCCAGCAACCTCTCTTGGGGGACTGAAGCTTTCTTT. Full variable domain (rest looked up from reference TRBV7-2 and TRBJ1-1): GAGVSQSPSNKVTEKGKDVELRCDPISGHTALYWYRQSLGQGLEFLIYFQGNSAPDKSGLPSDRFSAERTGGSVSTLTIQRTQQEDSAVYLCASNLSWGTEAFFGQGTRLTVV.